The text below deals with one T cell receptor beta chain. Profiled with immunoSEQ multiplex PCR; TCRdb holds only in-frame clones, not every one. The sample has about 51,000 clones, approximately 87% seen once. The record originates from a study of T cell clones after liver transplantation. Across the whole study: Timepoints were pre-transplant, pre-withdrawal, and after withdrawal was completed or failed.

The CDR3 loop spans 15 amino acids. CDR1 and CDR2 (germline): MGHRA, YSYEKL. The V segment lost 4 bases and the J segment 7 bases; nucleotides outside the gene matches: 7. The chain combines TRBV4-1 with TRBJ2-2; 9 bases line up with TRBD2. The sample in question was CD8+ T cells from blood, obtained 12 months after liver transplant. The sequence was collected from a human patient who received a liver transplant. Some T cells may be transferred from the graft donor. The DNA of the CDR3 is TGCGCCAGCAGCCCGCGGGAGGGCCAGGGCGGGGAGCTGTTTTTT. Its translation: CASSPREGQGGELFF.